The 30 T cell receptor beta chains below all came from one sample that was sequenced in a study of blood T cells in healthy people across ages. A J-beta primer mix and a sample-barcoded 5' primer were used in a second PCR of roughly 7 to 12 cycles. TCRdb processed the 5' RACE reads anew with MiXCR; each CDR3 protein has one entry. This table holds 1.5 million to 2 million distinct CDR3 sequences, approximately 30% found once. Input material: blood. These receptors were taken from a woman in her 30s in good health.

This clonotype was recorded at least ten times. The CDR3 nucleotides read TGTGCCAGCAGCTTTAGCCCCGCAGGTGGCCTCGGTTTGGATACGCAGTATTTT. Residues: CASSFSPAGGLGLDTQYF. This chain connects TRBV7-6 to TRBJ2-3; D ambiguous. Germline loops: CDR1 SGHVS, CDR2 FNYEAQ. CDR3 length: 18 amino acids. The ends were cut back, 3 bases at V and 6 bases at J, with 25 bases in the middle.

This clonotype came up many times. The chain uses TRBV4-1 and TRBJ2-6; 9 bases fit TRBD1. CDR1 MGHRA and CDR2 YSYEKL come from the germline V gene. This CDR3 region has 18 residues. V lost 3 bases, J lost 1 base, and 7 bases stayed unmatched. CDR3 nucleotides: TGCGCCAGCAGCCAGGCGGGACAGGGAATTTCTGGGGCCAACGTCCTGACTTTC. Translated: CASSQAGQGISGANVLTF.

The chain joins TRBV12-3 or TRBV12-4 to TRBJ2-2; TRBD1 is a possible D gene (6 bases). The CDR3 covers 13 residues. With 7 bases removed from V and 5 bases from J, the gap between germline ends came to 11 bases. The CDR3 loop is CASNLDRTGELFF. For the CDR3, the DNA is TGTGCCAGCAACCTGGACAGAACCGGGGAGCTGTTTTTT.

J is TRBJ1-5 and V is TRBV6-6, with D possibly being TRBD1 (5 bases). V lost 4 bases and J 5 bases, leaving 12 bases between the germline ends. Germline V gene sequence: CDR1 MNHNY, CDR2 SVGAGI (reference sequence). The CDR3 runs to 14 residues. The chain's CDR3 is CASSSTVNDQPQHF. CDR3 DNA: TGTGCCAGCAGTTCGACAGTTAACGATCAGCCCCAGCATTTT.

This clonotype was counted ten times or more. CDR3 sequence: CSASRTGGREQYF. In DNA form, the CDR3 reads TGCAGTGCTAGTAGGACAGGGGGGAGGGAGCAGTACTTC. This chain joins TRBV20-1 and TRBJ2-7, with 10 nucleotides matching TRBD1. With 3 bases clipped from V and 7 bases from J, the junction kept 6 bases outside the gene matches. The CDR3 covers 13 residues. CDR1 is DFQATT, CDR2 SNEGSKA, per germline (reference sequence).

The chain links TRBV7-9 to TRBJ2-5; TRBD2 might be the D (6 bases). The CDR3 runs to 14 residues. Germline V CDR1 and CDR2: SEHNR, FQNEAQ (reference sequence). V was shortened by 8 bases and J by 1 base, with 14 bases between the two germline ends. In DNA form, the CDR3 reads TGTGCCAGCCCCACCCCCGGGGGCCAAGAGACCCAGTACTTC. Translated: CASPTPGGQETQYF.

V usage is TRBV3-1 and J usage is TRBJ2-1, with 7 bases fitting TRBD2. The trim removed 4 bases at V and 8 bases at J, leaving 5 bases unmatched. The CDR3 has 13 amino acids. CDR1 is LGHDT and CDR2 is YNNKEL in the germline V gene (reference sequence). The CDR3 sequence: CASSLTRGYEQFF. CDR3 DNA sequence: TGTGCCAGCAGCCTAACGCGGGGGTATGAGCAGTTCTTC.

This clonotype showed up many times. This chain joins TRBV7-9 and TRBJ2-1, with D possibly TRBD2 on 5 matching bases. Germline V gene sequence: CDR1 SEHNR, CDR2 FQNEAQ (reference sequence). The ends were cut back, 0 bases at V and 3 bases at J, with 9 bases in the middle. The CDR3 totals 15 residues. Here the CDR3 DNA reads TGTGCCAGCAGCTTAGCGCCCCGGGACTACAATGAGCAGTTCTTC. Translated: CASSLAPRDYNEQFF.

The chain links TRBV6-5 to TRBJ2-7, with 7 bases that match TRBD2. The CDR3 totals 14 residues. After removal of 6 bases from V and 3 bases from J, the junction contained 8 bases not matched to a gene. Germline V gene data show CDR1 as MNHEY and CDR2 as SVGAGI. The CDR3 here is CASSKGTTCYEQYF. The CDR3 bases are TGTGCCAGCAGCAAAGGGACTACTTGCTACGAGCAGTACTTC.

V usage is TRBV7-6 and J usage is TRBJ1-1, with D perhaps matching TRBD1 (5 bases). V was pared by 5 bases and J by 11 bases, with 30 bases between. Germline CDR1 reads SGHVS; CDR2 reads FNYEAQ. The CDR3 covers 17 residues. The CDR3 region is CASSPQPLVTVGDGAFF. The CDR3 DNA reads TGTGCCAGCAGCCCCCAGCCACTAGTGACAGTCGGAGATGGTGCTTTCTTT.

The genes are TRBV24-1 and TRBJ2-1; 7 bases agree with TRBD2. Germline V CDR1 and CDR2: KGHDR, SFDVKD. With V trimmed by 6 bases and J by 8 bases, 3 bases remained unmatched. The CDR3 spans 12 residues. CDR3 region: CATSREAHEQFF. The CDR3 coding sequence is TGTGCCACCAGTCGGGAGGCTCATGAGCAGTTCTTC.

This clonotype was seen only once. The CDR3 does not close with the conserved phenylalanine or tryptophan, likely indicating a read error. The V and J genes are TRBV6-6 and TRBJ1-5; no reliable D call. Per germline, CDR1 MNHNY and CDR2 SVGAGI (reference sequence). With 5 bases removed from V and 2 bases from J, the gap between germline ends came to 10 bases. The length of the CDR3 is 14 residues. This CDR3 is CASSRTTGNQPQHV. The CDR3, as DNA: TGTGCCAGCAGTCGCACCACGGGCAATCAGCCCCAGCATGTT.

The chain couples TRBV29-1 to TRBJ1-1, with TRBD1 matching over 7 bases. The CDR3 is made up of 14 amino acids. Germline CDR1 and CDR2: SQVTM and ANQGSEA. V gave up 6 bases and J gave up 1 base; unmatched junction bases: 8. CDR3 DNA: TGCAGCGTCCCGCTACAGGGGTCGAACACTGAAGCTTTCTTT. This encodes CSVPLQGSNTEAFF.

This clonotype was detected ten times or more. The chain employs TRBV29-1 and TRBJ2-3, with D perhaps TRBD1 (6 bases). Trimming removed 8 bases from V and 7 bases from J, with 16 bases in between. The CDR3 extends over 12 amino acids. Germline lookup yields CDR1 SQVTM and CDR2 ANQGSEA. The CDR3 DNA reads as TGCAGCTGTGATATGGGGACAAATACGCAGTATTTT. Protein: CSCDMGTNTQYF.

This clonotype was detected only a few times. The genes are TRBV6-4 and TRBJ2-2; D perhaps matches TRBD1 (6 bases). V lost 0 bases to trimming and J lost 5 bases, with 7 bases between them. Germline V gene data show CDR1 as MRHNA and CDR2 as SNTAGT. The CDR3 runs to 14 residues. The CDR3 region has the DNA TGTGCCAGCAGTGACTCAGGGGGAACCGGGGAGCTGTTTTTT. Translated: CASSDSGGTGELFF.

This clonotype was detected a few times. CDR3 amino acids: CASSAPGGEIDSTDTQYF. The CDR3 nucleotides read TGTGCCAGCAGCGCCCCGGGGGGGGAGATAGATAGCACAGATACGCAGTATTTT. This chain joins TRBV9 and TRBJ2-3, with 8 bases lining up with TRBD2. CDR1 and CDR2 (germline): SGDLS, YYNGEE. CDR3 size: 18 residues. Germline trimming cut 3 bases from V and 0 bases from J; bases unmatched to any gene: 12.

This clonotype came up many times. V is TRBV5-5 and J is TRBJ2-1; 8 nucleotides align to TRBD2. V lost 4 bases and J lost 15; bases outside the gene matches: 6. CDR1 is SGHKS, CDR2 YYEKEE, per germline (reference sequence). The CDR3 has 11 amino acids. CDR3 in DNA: TGTGCCAGCAGCCGGGAGGGGGGGCGGTTCTTC. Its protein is CASSREGGRFF.

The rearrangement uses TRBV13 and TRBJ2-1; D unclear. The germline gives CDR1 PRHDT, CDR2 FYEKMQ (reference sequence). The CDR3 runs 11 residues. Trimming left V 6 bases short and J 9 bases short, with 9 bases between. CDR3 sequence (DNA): TGTGCCAGCAGTCAGCGCAGTGAGCAGTTCTTC. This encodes CASSQRSEQFF.

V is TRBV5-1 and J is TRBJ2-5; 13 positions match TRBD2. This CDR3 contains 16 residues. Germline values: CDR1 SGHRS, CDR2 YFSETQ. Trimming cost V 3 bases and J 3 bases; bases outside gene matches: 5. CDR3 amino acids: CASSSTSGGSEETQYF. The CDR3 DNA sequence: TGCGCCAGCAGCTCGACTAGCGGGGGGTCGGAAGAGACCCAGTACTTC.

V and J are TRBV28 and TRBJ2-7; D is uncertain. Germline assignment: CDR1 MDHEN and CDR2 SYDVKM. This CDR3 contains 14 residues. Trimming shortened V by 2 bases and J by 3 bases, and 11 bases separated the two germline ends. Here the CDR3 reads CASSLHSTVYEQYF. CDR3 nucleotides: TGTGCCAGCAGTTTACACTCAACAGTCTACGAGCAGTACTTC.

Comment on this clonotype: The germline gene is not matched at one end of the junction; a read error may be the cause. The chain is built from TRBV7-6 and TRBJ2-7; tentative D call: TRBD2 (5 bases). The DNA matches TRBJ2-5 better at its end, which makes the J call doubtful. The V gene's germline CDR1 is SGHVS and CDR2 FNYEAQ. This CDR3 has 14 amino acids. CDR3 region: CAGSPRGVKETQYF. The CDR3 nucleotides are TGTGCCGGCAGTCCCCGGGGTGTAAAAGAGACCCAGTACTTC.

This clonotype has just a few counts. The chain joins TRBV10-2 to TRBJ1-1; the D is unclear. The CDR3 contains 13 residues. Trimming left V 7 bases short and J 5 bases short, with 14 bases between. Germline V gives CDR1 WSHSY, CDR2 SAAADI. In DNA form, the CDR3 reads TGCGCCAGCAAGGAAGGAGGAGGAACTGAAGCTTTCTTT. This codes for CASKEGGGTEAFF.

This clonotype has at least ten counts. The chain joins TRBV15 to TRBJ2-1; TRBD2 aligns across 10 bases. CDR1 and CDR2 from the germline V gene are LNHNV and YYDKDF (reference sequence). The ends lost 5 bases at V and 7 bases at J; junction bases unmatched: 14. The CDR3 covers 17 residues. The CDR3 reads CATSGAFSGGHRNEQFF. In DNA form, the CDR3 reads TGTGCCACCAGCGGAGCCTTTAGCGGGGGGCATAGGAATGAGCAGTTCTTC.

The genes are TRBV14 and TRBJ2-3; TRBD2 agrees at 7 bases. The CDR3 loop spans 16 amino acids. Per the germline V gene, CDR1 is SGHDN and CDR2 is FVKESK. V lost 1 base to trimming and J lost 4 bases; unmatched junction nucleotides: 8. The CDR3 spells CASSQGGGKTADTQYF. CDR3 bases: TGTGCCAGCAGCCAAGGGGGGGGGAAGACGGCAGATACGCAGTATTTT. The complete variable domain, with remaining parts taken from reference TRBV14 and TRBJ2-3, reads EAGVTQFPSHSVIEKGQTVTLRCDPISGHDNLYWYRRVMGKEIKFLLHFVKESKQDESGMPNNRFLAERTGGTYSTLKVQPAELEDSGVYFCASSQGGGKTADTQYFGPGTRLTVL.

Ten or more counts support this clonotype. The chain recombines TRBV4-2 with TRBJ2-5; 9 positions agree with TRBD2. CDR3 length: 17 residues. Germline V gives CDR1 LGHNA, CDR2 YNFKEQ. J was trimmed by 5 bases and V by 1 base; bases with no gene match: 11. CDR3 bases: TGTGCCAGCAGCCAAGGCAGAAGCGGGAGGAGCGGGGAGACCCAGTACTTC. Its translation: CASSQGRSGRSGETQYF.

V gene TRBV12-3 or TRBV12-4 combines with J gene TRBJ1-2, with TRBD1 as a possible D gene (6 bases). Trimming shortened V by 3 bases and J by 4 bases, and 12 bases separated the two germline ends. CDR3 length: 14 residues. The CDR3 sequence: CASSLGGGGYGYTF. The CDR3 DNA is TGTGCCAGCAGTTTGGGGGGCGGGGGCTATGGCTACACCTTC.

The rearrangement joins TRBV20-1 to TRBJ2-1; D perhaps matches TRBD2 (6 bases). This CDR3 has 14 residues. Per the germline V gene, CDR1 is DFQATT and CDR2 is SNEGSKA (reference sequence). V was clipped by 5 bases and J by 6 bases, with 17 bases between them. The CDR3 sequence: CSAPSRGLSNEQFF. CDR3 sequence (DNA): TGCAGTGCTCCCTCACGGGGACTCTCCAATGAGCAGTTCTTC.

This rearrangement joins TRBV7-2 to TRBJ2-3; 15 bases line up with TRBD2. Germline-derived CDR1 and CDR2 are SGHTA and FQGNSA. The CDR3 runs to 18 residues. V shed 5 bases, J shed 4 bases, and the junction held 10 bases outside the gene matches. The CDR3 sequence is CASSGGTSGRPLADTQYF. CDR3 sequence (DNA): TGTGCCAGCAGCGGGGGGACTAGCGGGAGGCCCCTAGCAGATACGCAGTATTTT.

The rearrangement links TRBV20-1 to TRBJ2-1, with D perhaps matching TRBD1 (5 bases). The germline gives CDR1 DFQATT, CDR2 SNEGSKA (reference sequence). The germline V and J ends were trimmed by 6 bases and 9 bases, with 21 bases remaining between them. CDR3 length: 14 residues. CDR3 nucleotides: TGCAGTGCGATCGGCGGCAGGGTGGGTGGTGAGCAGTTCTTC. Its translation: CSAIGGRVGGEQFF.

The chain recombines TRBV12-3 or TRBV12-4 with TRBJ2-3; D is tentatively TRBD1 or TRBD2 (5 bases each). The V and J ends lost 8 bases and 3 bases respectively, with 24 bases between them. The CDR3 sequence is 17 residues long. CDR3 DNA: TGTGCCAGCGACAAATCTAGCCAGGGATTGGCGACAGATACGCAGTATTTT. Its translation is CASDKSSQGLATDTQYF.